This T cell receptor (beta chain) stems from a study of cytomegalovirus exposure and HLA in healthy donors. Trimming took 0 bases from V and 5 from J; bases not matched to a gene: 2. Germline assignment: CDR1 SGHNT and CDR2 YYREEE (reference sequence). The CDR3 loop spans 15 amino acids. PCR employed 60 Vbeta and 13 Jbeta primers. Profiled with immunoSEQ multiplex PCR; TCRdb holds only in-frame clones, not every one. The sample carries tens of thousands of clones, over 65% recorded once. The source material was PBMCs. This clonotype originated in a human donor in good health. The rearrangement uses TRBV5-4 and TRBJ2-1, with 10 bases lining up with TRBD2. CDR3 protein: CASSLAGTSDNEQFF. The CDR3 nucleotides read TGTGCCAGCAGCTTGGCCGGGACTAGCGACAATGAGCAGTTCTTC.